This T cell receptor beta chain was captured in a study of siplizumab effects on memory and regulatory T cells. Study-level results: To unstimulated subsets, only a minor fraction of alloreactive clones could be mapped. Suppressive function of proliferating Tregs from siplizumab cultures was not confirmed. Reactions containing siplizumab showed mappable alloreactive CD4+ clones averaging about 66% Treg-derived, versus approximately 28% in controls. Assignment of a naive or memory phenotype failed for roughly 80-96% of the proliferating CD4+ or CD8+ clones.

Produced via immunoSEQ multiplex PCR; TCRdb's table is partial and in-frame only. The sample includes some 100,000 clones, 75% to 95% of them seen just once. To note about this clone: Its antigen is still unknown.

Germline CDR1 LNHDA, CDR2 SQIVND (reference sequence). The CDR3 covers 15 residues. Trimming took off 6 bases at V and 0 bases at J, with 15 bases between the two ends. The sequenced material came from CD4+ T cells sorted from blood. The origin of this receptor is a human donor in good health. Some clones in this sample may be carry-over from other donors' samples. The rearrangement links TRBV19 to TRBJ2-7; the D gene is possibly TRBD1 (6 bases). The CDR3 reads CASRSLQGRSYEQYF. CDR3 coding DNA: TGTGCCAGTAGGAGTTTACAGGGTCGCTCCTACGAGCAGTACTTC.